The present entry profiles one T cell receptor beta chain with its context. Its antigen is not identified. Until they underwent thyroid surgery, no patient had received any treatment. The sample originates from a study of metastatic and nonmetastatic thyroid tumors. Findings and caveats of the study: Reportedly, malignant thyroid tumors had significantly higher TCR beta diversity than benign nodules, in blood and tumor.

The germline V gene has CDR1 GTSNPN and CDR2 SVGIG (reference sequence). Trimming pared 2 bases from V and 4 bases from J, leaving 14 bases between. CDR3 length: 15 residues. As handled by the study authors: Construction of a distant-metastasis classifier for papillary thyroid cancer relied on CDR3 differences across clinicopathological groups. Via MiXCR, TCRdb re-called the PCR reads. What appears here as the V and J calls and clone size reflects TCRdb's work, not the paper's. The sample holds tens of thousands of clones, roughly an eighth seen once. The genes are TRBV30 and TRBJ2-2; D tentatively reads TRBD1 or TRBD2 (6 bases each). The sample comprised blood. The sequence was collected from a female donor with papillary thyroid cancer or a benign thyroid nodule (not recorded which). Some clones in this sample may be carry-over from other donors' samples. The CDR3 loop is CAWSRGGSGTGELFF. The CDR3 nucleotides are TGTGCCTGGAGTAGAGGGGGGTCCGGCACCGGGGAGCTGTTTTTT. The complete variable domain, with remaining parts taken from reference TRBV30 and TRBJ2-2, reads SQTIHQWPATLVQPVGSPLSLECTVEGTSNPNLYWYRQAAGRGLQLLFYSVGIGQISSEVPQNLSASRPQDRQFILSSKKLLLSDSGFYLCAWSRGGSGTGELFFGEGSRLTVL.